The next 23 T cell receptor beta chains were all read from a single sample in a study of a mutant IDH1 vaccine in newly diagnosed glioma. No antigen is known for these receptors. Specified time point: week 35, safety follow-up. Each dose of the vaccine consisted of 300 ug of mutant IDH1 20-mer peptide, with topical imiquimod. Profiled with immunoSEQ multiplex PCR; TCRdb holds only in-frame clones, not every one. The sample includes fewer than 70,000 clones, 85% to 90% seen only once; the top ten take about 2%. Sequenced here: PBMCs, sampled from a glioma patient whose treatment included an IDH1 peptide vaccine. The receptors were gathered from a man aged 25 to 40 with glioma.

V and J are TRBV28 and TRBJ1-1, with TRBD1 identical over 7 bases. Per the germline V gene, CDR1 is MDHEN and CDR2 is SYDVKM. The CDR3 has 12 residues. With V trimmed by 8 bases and J by 6 bases, 6 bases remained unmatched. The CDR3 DNA reads as TGTGCCAGCCAGGGGGGGCGGGCTGAAGCTTTCTTT. It yields the protein CASQGGRAEAFF. Full variable domain (missing parts from reference TRBV28 and TRBJ1-1): DVKVTQSSRYLVKRTGEKVFLECVQDMDHENMFWYRQDPGLGLRLIYFSYDVKMKEKGDIPEGYSVSREKKERFSLILESASTNQTSMYLCASQGGRAEAFFGQGTRLTVV.

This chain connects TRBV15 to TRBJ1-3; TRBD1 is a possible D gene (5 bases). V was pared by 5 bases and J by 3 bases, with 14 bases between. Germline CDR1 reads LNHNV; CDR2 reads YYDKDF (reference sequence). CDR3 size: 15 residues. For the CDR3, the DNA is TGTGCCACCAGCGGTGCGGGACTTTATGGAAACACCATATATTTT. This gives the protein CATSGAGLYGNTIYF.

The chain couples TRBV27 to TRBJ2-5; D may be TRBD2 (6 bases). Germline V lookup: CDR1 MNHEY, CDR2 SMNVEV (reference sequence). This CDR3 has 13 amino acids. Trimming cost V 9 bases and J 6 bases, with 17 bases left between them. The CDR3 region is CASGGWRRQTQYF. Written as DNA, the CDR3 is TGTGCCAGTGGGGGGTGGCGACGTCAGACCCAGTACTTC.

The J gene is TRBJ1-4, the V gene TRBV4-2; no clear D. Trimming shortened V by 1 base and J by 7 bases, and 13 bases separated the two germline ends. Germline lookup yields CDR1 LGHNA and CDR2 YNFKEQ. The CDR3 sequence is 15 residues long. CDR3 loop: CASSQVFSRSEKLFF. CDR3 coding DNA: TGTGCCAGCAGCCAAGTTTTCTCGCGGAGTGAAAAACTGTTTTTT.

The chain recombines TRBV6-6 with TRBJ1-5, with a tentative D call TRBD1 (5 bases). This CDR3 region has 14 residues. The V gene's germline CDR1 is MNHNY and CDR2 SVGAGI (reference sequence). V lost 0 bases, J lost 2 bases, and 5 bases lay in between. CDR3 in amino acids: CASSYSGRNQPQHF. The CDR3 nucleotides are TGTGCCAGCAGTTACTCGGGACGCAATCAGCCCCAGCATTTT.

CDR3 sequence (DNA): TGTGCCAGCAGTGAAGGGGACTGGCCCTATGGCTACACCTTC. Protein product: CASSEGDWPYGYTF. The V gene is TRBV2, the J gene TRBJ1-2; perhaps TRBD1 as D (5 bases). V was clipped by 1 base and J by 4 bases, with 10 bases between them. The CDR3 spans 14 residues. In germline, CDR1 is SNHLY, CDR2 FYNNEI.

The rearrangement uses TRBV15 and TRBJ1-2; unclear D gene. The CDR3 length is 13 residues. The germline CDR1 and CDR2 sequences are LNHNV and YYDKDF (reference sequence). Trimming removed 5 bases at V and 4 bases at J, with 11 bases between. CDR3 bases: TGTGCCACCAGCGAGGACGGCAGCTATGGCTACACCTTC. This codes for CATSEDGSYGYTF.

The chain joins TRBV15 to TRBJ2-1, with a weak D call TRBD2 (6 bases). Trimming stripped 3 bases from V and 5 bases from J, with 14 bases between. Germline CDR1 reads LNHNV; CDR2 reads YYDKDF (reference sequence). The CDR3 spans 15 residues. The CDR3 coding sequence is TGTGCCACCAGCAGCTGGGACTTCCAGAACAATGAGCAGTTCTTC. Its translation is CATSSWDFQNNEQFF.

The chain carries TRBV4-1 and TRBJ1-1, with 8 nucleotides matching TRBD1. The CDR3 is 16 residues long. After removal of 1 base from V and 0 bases from J, the junction contained 4 bases not matched to a gene. Germline-derived CDR1 and CDR2 are MGHRA and YSYEKL. In DNA, the CDR3 is TGCGCCAGCAGCCAAGGACAGGGGATGGTGAACACTGAAGCTTTCTTT. Protein sequence: CASSQGQGMVNTEAFF.

This clone was seen once. CDR3 protein: CASSLAQGPYEQYF. The CDR3 DNA sequence: TGCGCCAGCAGCTTGGCCCAGGGTCCCTACGAGCAGTACTTC. The chain recombines TRBV5-1 with TRBJ2-7; possibly TRBD1 for D (5 bases). The CDR3 is 14 residues long. Looked up from germline, CDR1 is SGHRS and CDR2 is YFSETQ. V was trimmed by 0 bases and J by 2 bases, leaving 9 bases between them.

The chain combines TRBV28 with TRBJ2-1, with TRBD1 matching 7 bases. Germline CDR1 reads MDHEN; CDR2 reads SYDVKM. V lost 4 bases, J lost 2 bases, and 8 bases stayed unmatched. This CDR3 has 16 amino acids. The CDR3 here is CASSSPSDRTYNEQFF. The CDR3 DNA reads TGTGCCAGCAGTTCGCCTTCGGACAGGACCTACAATGAGCAGTTCTTC. Full variable domain (missing parts from reference TRBV28 and TRBJ2-1): DVKVTQSSRYLVKRTGEKVFLECVQDMDHENMFWYRQDPGLGLRLIYFSYDVKMKEKGDIPEGYSVSREKKERFSLILESASTNQTSMYLCASSSPSDRTYNEQFFGPGTRLTVL.

This clone has just a few counts. The chain couples TRBV7-2 to TRBJ2-5; the D gene could be TRBD1 or TRBD2 (5 bases each). The CDR3 extends over 15 amino acids. The V end was cut by 1 base, the J end by 5 bases, with 14 bases between. Germline CDR1 and CDR2: SGHTA and FQGNSA. The CDR3 loop reads CASSLGSTGLETQYF. The CDR3, as DNA: TGTGCCAGCAGCTTAGGCTCCACGGGGCTTGAGACCCAGTACTTC.

The chain has TRBV28 and TRBJ1-2; TRBD1 agrees at 9 bases. Germline V gene data show CDR1 as MDHEN and CDR2 as SYDVKM. With V trimmed by 2 bases and J by 4 bases, 5 bases remained unmatched. This CDR3 comprises 15 residues. Here the CDR3 DNA reads TGTGCCAGCAGTTTAAACAGGGGGCATAGCTATGGCTACACCTTC. It codes for CASSLNRGHSYGYTF.

This sequence joins TRBV5-5 and TRBJ1-1, with unresolved D. The CDR3 extends over 13 amino acids. Trimming cost V 0 bases and J 7 bases, with 10 bases left between them. Germline assignment: CDR1 SGHKS and CDR2 YYEKEE (reference sequence). DNA of the CDR3: TGTGCCAGCAGCTTGGGAGGGAGGCGTGAAGCTTTCTTT. The encoded protein is CASSLGGRREAFF.

The V and J genes are TRBV29-1 and TRBJ2-7; 8 nucleotides line up with TRBD1. Germline CDR1 reads SQVTM; CDR2 reads ANQGSEA. Losses at the gene ends were 6 bases for V and 7 bases for J; bases not matched to a gene: 11. The length of the CDR3 is 13 residues. Here the CDR3 DNA reads TGCAGCGTCCATACTACAGGGGGTGGGGAGCAGTACTTC. Its protein product is CSVHTTGGGEQYF.

The chain recombines TRBV9 with TRBJ2-7; D not resolved. Per germline, CDR1 SGDLS and CDR2 YYNGEE. Trimming cost V 0 bases and J 4 bases, with 8 bases left between them. This CDR3 has 13 residues. The CDR3 sequence is CASSVAGEYEQYF. The CDR3 DNA sequence: TGTGCCAGCAGCGTAGCTGGAGAGTACGAGCAGTACTTC. Together with reference TRBV9 and TRBJ2-7, the CDR3 gives the full variable domain: DSGVTQTPKHLITATGQRVTLRCSPRSGDLSVYWYQQSLDQGLQFLIQYYNGEERAKGNILERFSAQQFPDLHSELNLSSLELGDSALYFCASSVAGEYEQYFGPGTRLTVT.

The rearrangement uses TRBV9 and TRBJ2-3; 10 positions match TRBD2. V lost 4 bases, J lost 3 bases, and 8 bases stayed unmatched. This CDR3 has 16 residues. Germline V CDR1 and CDR2: SGDLS, YYNGEE. The CDR3 DNA reads TGTGCCAGCAGCCCAATAGCGGGAGGAGTGACAGATACGCAGTATTTT. It specifies CASSPIAGGVTDTQYF.

Turning to this clone: At one end the junction does not follow the germline gene, possibly because of a read error. J is TRBJ1-5 and V is TRBV15; 8 bases match TRBD1. The CDR3 totals 18 residues. CDR1 LNHNV and CDR2 YYDKDF come from the germline V gene (reference sequence). The CDR3 coding sequence is TGTGCCACCAGCAGATCCAGGACAGGGAAAGGTAGCAATCGGCCCCAGCATTTT. This gives the protein CATSRSRTGKGSNRPQHF.

The chain is built from TRBV28 and TRBJ1-1; a weak D match, TRBD1 (5 bases). This CDR3 has 14 residues. The V gene lost 5 bases and the J gene lost 8 bases, with 18 bases spanning the gap. Per the germline V gene, CDR1 is MDHEN and CDR2 is SYDVKM. The DNA of the CDR3 is TGTGCCAGCAGTCGAAGGACACCAAAAACCGAAGCTTTCTTT. Its protein product is CASSRRTPKTEAFF.

This chain links TRBV11-2 with TRBJ2-2; 10 bases are a match to TRBD1. Germline values: CDR1 SGHAT, CDR2 FQNNGV. The CDR3 spans 18 residues. V trimming: 5 bases; J trimming: 2 bases; junction bases outside the gene matches: 11. The CDR3 sequence is CASSVRGTGDRNTGELFF. As DNA, the CDR3 is TGTGCCAGCAGCGTACGTGGGACAGGGGATCGAAACACCGGGGAGCTGTTTTTT. Together with reference TRBV11-2 and TRBJ2-2, the CDR3 gives the full variable domain: EAGVAQSPRYKIIEKRQSVAFWCNPISGHATLYWYQQILGQGPKLLIQFQNNGVVDDSQLPKDRFSAERLKGVDSTLKIQPAKLEDSAVYLCASSVRGTGDRNTGELFFGEGSRLTVL.

This clone showed up just once. This sequence joins TRBV6-1 and TRBJ1-5; D unclear. V was shortened by 6 bases and J by 5 bases, with 11 bases between the two germline ends. The CDR3 extends over 13 amino acids. Looked up from germline, CDR1 is MNHNS and CDR2 is SASEGT. The CDR3 nucleotides read TGTGCCAGCAGCCTGCATTCAGATCAGCCCCAGCATTTT. Translated, it gives CASSLHSDQPQHF.

The chain combines TRBV9 with TRBJ1-2; D perhaps matches TRBD1 (6 bases). Germline CDR1 is SGDLS and CDR2 is YYNGEE. V shed 7 bases and J shed 2 bases, with 15 bases lying between them. The CDR3 runs 14 residues. CDR3 sequence reads: CASSTGDLNYGYTF. CDR3 nucleotide sequence: TGTGCCAGCTCGACAGGAGACCTAAACTATGGCTACACCTTC.

The rearrangement joins TRBV21-1 to TRBJ1-3. TRBV21-1 is a listed pseudogene. The CDR3 runs to 20 residues. The CDR3 sequence is CASSAMSGTDPFAIINTIYF. The CDR3 coding sequence is TGTGCCAGCAGCGCCATGTCCGGGACGGATCCCTTTGCCATCATAAACACCATATATTTT.